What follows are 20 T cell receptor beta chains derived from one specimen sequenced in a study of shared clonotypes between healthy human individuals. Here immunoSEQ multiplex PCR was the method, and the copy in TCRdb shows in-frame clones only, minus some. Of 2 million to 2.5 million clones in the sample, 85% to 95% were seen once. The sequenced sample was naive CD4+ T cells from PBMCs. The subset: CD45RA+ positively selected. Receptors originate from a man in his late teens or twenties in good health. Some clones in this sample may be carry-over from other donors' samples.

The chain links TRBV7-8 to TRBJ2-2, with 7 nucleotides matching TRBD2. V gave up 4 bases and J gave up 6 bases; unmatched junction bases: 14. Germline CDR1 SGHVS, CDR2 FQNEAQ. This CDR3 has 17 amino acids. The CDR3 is CASSSTLAGGRAGELFF. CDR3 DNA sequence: TGTGCCAGCAGCTCCACTTTAGCGGGTGGCCGGGCCGGGGAGCTGTTTTTT. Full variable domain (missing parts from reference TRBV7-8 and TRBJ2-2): GAGVSQSPRYKVAKRGQDVALRCDPISGHVSLFWYQQALGQGPEFLTYFQNEAQLDKSGLPSDRFFAERPEGSVSTLKIQRTQQEDSAVYLCASSSTLAGGRAGELFFGEGSRLTVL.

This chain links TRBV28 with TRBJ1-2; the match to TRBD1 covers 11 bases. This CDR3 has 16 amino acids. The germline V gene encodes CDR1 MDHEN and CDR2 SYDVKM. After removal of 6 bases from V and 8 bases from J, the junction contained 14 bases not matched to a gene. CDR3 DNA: TGTGCCAGCAGGGAAGGGGGACAGGGGGAAGGGTTAGGCTACACCTTC. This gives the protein CASREGGQGEGLGYTF.

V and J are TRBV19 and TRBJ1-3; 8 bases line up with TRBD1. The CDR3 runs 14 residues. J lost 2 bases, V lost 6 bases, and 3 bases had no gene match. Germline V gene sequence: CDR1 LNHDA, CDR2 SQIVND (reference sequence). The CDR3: CASRRGQAGNTIYF. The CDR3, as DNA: TGTGCCAGTAGGAGGGGACAGGCTGGAAACACCATATATTTT.

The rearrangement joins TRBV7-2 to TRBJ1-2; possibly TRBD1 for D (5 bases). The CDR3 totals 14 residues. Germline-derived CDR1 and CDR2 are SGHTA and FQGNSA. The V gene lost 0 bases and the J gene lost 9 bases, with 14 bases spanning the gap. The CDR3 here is CASSLAGGLTRYTF. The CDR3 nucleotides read TGTGCCAGCAGCTTAGCGGGGGGGTTGACTCGCTACACCTTC.

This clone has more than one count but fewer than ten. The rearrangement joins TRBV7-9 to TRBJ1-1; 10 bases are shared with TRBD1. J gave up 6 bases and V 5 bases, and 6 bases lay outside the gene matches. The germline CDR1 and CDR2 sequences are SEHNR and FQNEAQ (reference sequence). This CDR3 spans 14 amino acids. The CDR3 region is CASSVGTGVAEAFF. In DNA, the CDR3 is TGTGCCAGCAGCGTCGGGACAGGGGTCGCTGAAGCTTTCTTT.

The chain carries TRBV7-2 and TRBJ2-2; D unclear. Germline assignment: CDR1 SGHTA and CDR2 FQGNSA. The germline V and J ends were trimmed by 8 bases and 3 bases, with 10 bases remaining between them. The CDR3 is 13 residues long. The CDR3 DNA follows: TGTGCCAGCTCGTATTCTCACACCGGGGAGCTGTTTTTT. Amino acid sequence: CASSYSHTGELFF. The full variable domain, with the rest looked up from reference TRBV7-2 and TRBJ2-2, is GAGVSQSPSNKVTEKGKDVELRCDPISGHTALYWYRQSLGQGLEFLIYFQGNSAPDKSGLPSDRFSAERTGGSVSTLTIQRTQQEDSAVYLCASSYSHTGELFFGEGSRLTVL.

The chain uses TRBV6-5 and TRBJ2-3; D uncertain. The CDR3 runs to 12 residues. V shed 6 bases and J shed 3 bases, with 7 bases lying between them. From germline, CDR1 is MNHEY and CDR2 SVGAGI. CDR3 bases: TGTGCCAGCAGGACGGCGACAGATACGCAGTATTTT. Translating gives CASRTATDTQYF.

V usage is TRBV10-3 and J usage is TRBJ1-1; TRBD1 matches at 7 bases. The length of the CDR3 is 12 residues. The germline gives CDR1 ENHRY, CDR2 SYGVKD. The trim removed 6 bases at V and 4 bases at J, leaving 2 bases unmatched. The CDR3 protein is CAISQGVTEAFF. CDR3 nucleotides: TGTGCCATCAGCCAGGGGGTCACTGAAGCTTTCTTT.

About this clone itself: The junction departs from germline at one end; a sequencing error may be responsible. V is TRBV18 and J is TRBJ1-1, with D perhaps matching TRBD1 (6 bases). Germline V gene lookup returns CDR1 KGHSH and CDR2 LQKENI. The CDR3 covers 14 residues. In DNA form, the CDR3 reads TGTGCCAGCTCACTCAGATCCCCCGGACAAAAGGGGGTCTTT. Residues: CASSLRSPGQKGVF. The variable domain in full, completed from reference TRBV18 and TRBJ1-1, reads NAGVMQNPRHLVRRRGQEARLRCSPMKGHSHVYWYRQLPEEGLKFMVYLQKENIIDESGMPKERFSAEFPKEGPSILRIQQVVRGDSAAYFCASSLRSPGQKGVFGQGTRLTVV.

The CDR3 region is CAAGEDSPLHF. The CDR3 DNA reads as TGTGCCGCGGGAGAGGATTCACCCCTCCACTTT. The chain recombines TRBV30 with TRBJ1-6, with D unclear. The CDR3 runs to 11 residues. Trimming shortened V by 8 bases and J by 8 bases, and 10 bases separated the two germline ends. CDR1 and CDR2 (germline): GTSNPN, SVGIG (reference sequence).

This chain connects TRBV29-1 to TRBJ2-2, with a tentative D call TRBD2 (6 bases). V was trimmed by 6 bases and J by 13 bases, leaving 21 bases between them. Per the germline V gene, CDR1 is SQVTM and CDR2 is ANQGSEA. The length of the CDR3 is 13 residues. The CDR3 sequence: CSVVLAPLQLLFF. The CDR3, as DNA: TGCAGCGTGGTCCTAGCGCCCCTCCAGTTGCTGTTTTTT.

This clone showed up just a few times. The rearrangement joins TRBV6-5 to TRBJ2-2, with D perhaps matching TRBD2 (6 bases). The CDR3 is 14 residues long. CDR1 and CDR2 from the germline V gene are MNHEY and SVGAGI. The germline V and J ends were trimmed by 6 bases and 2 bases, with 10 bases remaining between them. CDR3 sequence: CASSRAGNTGELFF. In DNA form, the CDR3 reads TGTGCCAGCAGCAGGGCGGGAAACACCGGGGAGCTGTTTTTT.

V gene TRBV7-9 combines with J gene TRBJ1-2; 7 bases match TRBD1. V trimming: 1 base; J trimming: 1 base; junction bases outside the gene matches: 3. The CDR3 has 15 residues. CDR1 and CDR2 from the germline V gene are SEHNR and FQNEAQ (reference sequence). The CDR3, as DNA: TGTGCCAGCAGCTTAGGACAGGGCCTTAACTATGGCTACACCTTC. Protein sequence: CASSLGQGLNYGYTF. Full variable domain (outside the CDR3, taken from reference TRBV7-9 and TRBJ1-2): DTGVSQNPRHKITKRGQNVTFRCDPISEHNRLYWYRQTLGQGPEFLTYFQNEAQLEKSRLLSDRFSAERPKGSFSTLEIQRTEQGDSAMYLCASSLGQGLNYGYTFGSGTRLTVV.

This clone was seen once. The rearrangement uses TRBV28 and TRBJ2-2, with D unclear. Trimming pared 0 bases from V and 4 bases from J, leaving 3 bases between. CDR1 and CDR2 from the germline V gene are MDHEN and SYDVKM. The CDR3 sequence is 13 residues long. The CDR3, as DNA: TGTGCCAGCAGTTTATGGGCCACCGGGGAGCTGTTTTTT. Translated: CASSLWATGELFF.

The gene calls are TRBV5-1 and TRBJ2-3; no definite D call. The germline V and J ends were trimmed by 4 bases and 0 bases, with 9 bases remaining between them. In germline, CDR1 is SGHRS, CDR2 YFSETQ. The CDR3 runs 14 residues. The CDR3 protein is CASSPRESTDTQYF. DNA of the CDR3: TGCGCCAGCAGCCCTCGTGAGAGCACAGATACGCAGTATTTT.

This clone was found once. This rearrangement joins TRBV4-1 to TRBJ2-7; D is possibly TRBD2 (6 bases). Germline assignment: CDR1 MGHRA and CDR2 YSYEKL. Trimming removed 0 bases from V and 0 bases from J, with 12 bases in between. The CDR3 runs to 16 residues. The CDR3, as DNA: TGCGCCAGCAGCCAAGATCCCAGCGGGTACTCCTACGAGCAGTACTTC. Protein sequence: CASSQDPSGYSYEQYF.

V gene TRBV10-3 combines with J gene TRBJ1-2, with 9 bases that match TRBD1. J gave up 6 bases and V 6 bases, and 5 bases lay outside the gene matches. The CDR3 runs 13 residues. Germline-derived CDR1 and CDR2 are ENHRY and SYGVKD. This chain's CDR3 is CAIRGTGYDGYTF. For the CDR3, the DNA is TGTGCCATCAGAGGGACAGGGTATGATGGCTACACCTTC.

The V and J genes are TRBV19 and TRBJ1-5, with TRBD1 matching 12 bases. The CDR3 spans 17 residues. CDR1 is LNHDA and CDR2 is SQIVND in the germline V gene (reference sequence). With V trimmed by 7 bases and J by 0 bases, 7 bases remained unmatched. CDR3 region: CASKGQGAAFSNQPQHF. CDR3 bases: TGTGCCAGTAAGGGACAGGGGGCTGCTTTTAGCAATCAGCCCCAGCATTTT.

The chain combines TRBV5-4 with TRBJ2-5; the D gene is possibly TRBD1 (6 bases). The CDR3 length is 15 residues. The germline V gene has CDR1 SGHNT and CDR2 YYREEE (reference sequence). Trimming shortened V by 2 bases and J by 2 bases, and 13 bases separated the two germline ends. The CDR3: CASSFKQGLQETQYF. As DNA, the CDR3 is TGTGCCAGCAGCTTTAAGCAGGGGCTACAAGAGACCCAGTACTTC.

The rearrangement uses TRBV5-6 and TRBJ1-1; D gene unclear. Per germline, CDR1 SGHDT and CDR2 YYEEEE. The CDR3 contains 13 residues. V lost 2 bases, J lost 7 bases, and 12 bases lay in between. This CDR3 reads CASSLRGSDEAFF. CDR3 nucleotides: TGTGCCAGCAGCTTAAGAGGGTCGGATGAAGCTTTCTTT.